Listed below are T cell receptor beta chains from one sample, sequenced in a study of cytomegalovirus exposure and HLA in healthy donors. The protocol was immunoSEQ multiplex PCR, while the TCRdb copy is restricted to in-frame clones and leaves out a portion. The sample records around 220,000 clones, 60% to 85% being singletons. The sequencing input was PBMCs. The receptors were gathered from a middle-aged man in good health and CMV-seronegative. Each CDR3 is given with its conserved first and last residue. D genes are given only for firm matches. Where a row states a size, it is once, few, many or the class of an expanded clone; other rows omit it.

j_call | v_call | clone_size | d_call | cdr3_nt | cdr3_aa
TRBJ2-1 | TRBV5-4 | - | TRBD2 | TGTGCCAGCAGCTTGGAGACTAGCGGCAGGAATGAGCAGTTCTTC | CASSLETSGRNEQFF
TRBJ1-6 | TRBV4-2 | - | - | TGTGCCAGCAGCCAGGACCAAAGGGGTACCTATAATTCACCCCTCCACTTT | CASSQDQRGTYNSPLHF
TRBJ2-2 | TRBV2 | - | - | TGTGCCCGTGAGAAGATCAACACCGGGGAGCTGTTTTTT | CAREKINTGELFF
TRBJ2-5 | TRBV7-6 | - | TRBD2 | TGTGCCAGCAGAAATAGCGGGGCTCAAGAGACCCAGTACTTC | CASRNSGAQETQYF
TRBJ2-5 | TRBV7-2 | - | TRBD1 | TGTGCCAGCAACAATCGACAGGGTCGGAATCAGGAGACCCAGTACTTC | CASNNRQGRNQETQYF
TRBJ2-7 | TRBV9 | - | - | TGTGCCAGCAGCGTGAGGCAGGGCGACGAGCAGTACTTC | CASSVRQGDEQYF
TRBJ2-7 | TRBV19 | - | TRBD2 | TGTGCCAGTAGTATAGATGGGGCTAGCGGAGCCTACGAGCAGTACTTC | CASSIDGASGAYEQYF
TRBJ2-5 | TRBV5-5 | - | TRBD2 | TGTGCCAGCAGCTTGTCTAGCGGGGGACCCCAAGAGACCCAGTACTTC | CASSLSSGGPQETQYF
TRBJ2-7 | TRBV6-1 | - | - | TGTGCCACCCGGGGTAGCGGATTTTCCTACGAGCAGTACTTC | CATRGSGFSYEQYF
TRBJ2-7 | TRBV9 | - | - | TGTGCCAGCAGCGTTGGGTGGGTAGGGGACTACGAGCAGTACTTC | CASSVGWVGDYEQYF
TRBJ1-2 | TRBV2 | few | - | TGTGCCAGCAGTGAACAGAACTATGGCTACACCTTC | CASSEQNYGYTF
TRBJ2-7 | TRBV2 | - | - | TGTGCCAGCATGAGGGACTTCAGCTCCTACGAGCAGTACTTC | CASMRDFSSYEQYF
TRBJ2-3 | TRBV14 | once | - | TGTGCCAGCAGCCAACTCTTGGATAGCATCACGGAGGGTCTTACAGATACGCAGTATTTT | CASSQLLDSITEGLTDTQYF
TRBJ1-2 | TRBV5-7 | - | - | TGTGCCAGCAGCGAGGATAATGGCTACACCTTC | CASSEDNGYTF
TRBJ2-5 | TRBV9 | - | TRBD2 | TGTGCCAGCAGCGTAGGGCTAGCGGGAGTACGGGAGACCCAGTACTTC | CASSVGLAGVRETQYF
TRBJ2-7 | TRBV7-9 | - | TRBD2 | TGTGCCAGCAGCTCGAGGACTAGCGGGGGCCACGAGCAGTACTTC | CASSSRTSGGHEQYF
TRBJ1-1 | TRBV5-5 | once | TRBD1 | TGTGCCAGCAGCTTCAACCACAGGGGGACGGCCACTGAAGCTTTCTTT | CASSFNHRGTATEAFF
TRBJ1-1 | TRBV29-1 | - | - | TGCAGCTTTTTTAGGAGGACTGAAGCTTTCTTT | CSFFRRTEAFF
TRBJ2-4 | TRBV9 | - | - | TGTGCCAGCAGCGTGGGGGGTGTGGGCAGATTAGCCAAAAACATTCAGTACTTC | CASSVGGVGRLAKNIQYF
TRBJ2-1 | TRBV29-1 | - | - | TGCAGCGTACTAGCCGACAATGAGCAGTTCTTC | CSVLADNEQFF
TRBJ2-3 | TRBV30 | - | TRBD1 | TGTGCCTGGAGTTTGGAGAGGGGGCTGGATACGCAGTATTTT | CAWSLERGLDTQYF
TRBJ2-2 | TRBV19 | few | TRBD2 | TGTGCCAGCTGGGAGCGGGGGGGCCCCGGGGAGCTGTTTTTT | CASWERGGPGELFF
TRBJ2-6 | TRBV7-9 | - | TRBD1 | TGTGCCAGCGACGCCACAAGAATGGACAGGAGCTCTGGGGCCAACGTCCTGACTTTC | CASDATRMDRSSGANVLTF
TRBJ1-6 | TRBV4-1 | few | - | TGCGCCAGCAGCTCACCTACAGAGCAGTTGCCCCTCCACTTT | CASSSPTEQLPLHF
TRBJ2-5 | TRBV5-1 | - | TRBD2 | TGCGCCAGCAGCCTCGGGGGGATTGGAGAGACCCAGTACTTC | CASSLGGIGETQYF
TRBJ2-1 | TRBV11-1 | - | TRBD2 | TGTGCCAGCAGCGCCCCAGCGGGGGGGCTCAATGAGCAGTTCTTC | CASSAPAGGLNEQFF
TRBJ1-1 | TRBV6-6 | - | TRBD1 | TGTGCCAGCAGCGATACAGGGGGGGTCACTGAAGCTTTCTTT | CASSDTGGVTEAFF